What follows are 22 T cell receptor beta chains derived from one specimen sequenced in a study of cytomegalovirus exposure and HLA in healthy donors. TCRdb's table, derived via immunoSEQ multiplex PCR, lists solely in-frame clones and lacks some. This table holds 70,000 to 75,000 clones, approximately 93% found once. Source material: PBMCs. The source of these receptors is a young man in good health and CMV-seropositive.

The chain links TRBV7-8 to TRBJ2-7; 7 bases are a match to TRBD1. This CDR3 contains 13 residues. The trim removed 3 bases at V and 9 bases at J, leaving 8 bases unmatched. Germline V gene sequence: CDR1 SGHVS, CDR2 FQNEAQ. CDR3 nucleotides: TGTGCCAGCAGCTTCCGGGACAGCCGGCCGCAGTACTTC. It specifies CASSFRDSRPQYF.

V gene TRBV5-1 combines with J gene TRBJ2-5, with D possibly being TRBD1 (6 bases). Matching the DNA end better, TRBJ2-7 makes the J call doubtful. Germline V gene sequence: CDR1 SGHRS, CDR2 YFSETQ. This CDR3 comprises 13 residues. CDR3 DNA: TGCGCCAGCAGCCTTGGACAGAACTACGAGCAGTACTTC. Amino acid sequence: CASSLGQNYEQYF.

The chain has TRBV9 and TRBJ2-1; D possibly corresponds to TRBD1 (6 bases). The CDR3 is 19 amino acids. Germline V gene data show CDR1 as SGDLS and CDR2 as YYNGEE. Trimming took 5 bases from V and 6 from J, leaving 30 bases between them. The CDR3 DNA reads as TGTGCCAGCAGATATGTTCGGACAAGAAGAGGGGTAGGGGGCAATGAGCAGTTCTTC. This codes for CASRYVRTRRGVGGNEQFF.

This rearrangement joins TRBV2 to TRBJ2-7; maybe TRBD2 (5 bases). The V end lost 11 bases, the J end lost 6 bases, and 20 bases lay between the germline ends. The CDR3 covers 13 residues. Germline values: CDR1 SNHLY, CDR2 FYNNEI. CDR3 DNA sequence: TGTGCCCGACAAGGGAGAAAGCTTTCCGAGCAGTACTTC. It translates to CARQGRKLSEQYF.

The chain links TRBV29-1 to TRBJ1-5; D unresolved. V was pared by 4 bases and J by 7 bases, with 11 bases between. The germline gives CDR1 SQVTM, CDR2 ANQGSEA. CDR3 length: 12 residues. CDR3 sequence (DNA): TGCAGCGTTGGAGAAAGTGGCCAGCCCCAGCATTTT. It specifies CSVGESGQPQHF. Full variable domain (rest looked up from reference TRBV29-1 and TRBJ1-5): SAVISQKPSRDICQRGTSLTIQCQVDSQVTMMFWYRQQPGQSLTLIATANQGSEATYESGFVIDKFPISRPNLTFSTLTVSNMSPEDSSIYLCSVGESGQPQHFGDGTRLSIL.

V usage is TRBV5-4 and J usage is TRBJ2-5; the match to TRBD2 covers 7 bases. The CDR3 has 16 residues. Per germline, CDR1 SGHNT and CDR2 YYREEE (reference sequence). V gave up 6 bases and J gave up 0 bases; unmatched junction bases: 11. CDR3 protein: CASIKRDGSYQETQYF. The DNA for the CDR3 is TGTGCCAGCATCAAGCGGGATGGCAGCTACCAAGAGACCCAGTACTTC.

V gene TRBV7-9 combines with J gene TRBJ2-1, with D maybe TRBD2 (5 bases). The CDR3 runs to 14 residues. Per germline, CDR1 SEHNR and CDR2 FQNEAQ (reference sequence). The V end lost 0 bases, the J end lost 9 bases, and 12 bases lay between the germline ends. CDR3 sequence (DNA): TGTGCCAGCAGCTTAGCCTGGCTAGCTAGTGAGCAGTTCTTC. Residues: CASSLAWLASEQFF.

The chain is built from TRBV9 and TRBJ2-2; tentative D call: TRBD2 (5 bases). Trimming cost V 3 bases and J 10 bases, with 7 bases left between them. The CDR3 runs 11 residues. Looked up from germline, CDR1 is SGDLS and CDR2 is YYNGEE. The CDR3 spells CASSGGVELFF. The DNA for the CDR3 is TGTGCCAGCAGCGGGGGAGTGGAGCTGTTTTTT.

This sequence joins TRBV25-1 and TRBJ2-1; 7 bases fit TRBD2. Germline CDR1 reads MGHDK; CDR2 reads SYGVNS. The CDR3 runs 16 residues. V lost 6 bases, J lost 5 bases, and 13 bases stayed unmatched. The chain's CDR3 is CASSPSTGLPNNEQFF. Written as DNA, the CDR3 is TGTGCCAGCAGCCCCTCAACGGGACTACCTAACAATGAGCAGTTCTTC.

The chain couples TRBV2 to TRBJ1-1, with a weak D call TRBD1 (6 bases). The CDR3 covers 14 residues. Trimming pared 6 bases from V and 3 bases from J, leaving 14 bases between. CDR1 SNHLY and CDR2 FYNNEI come from the germline V gene. In nucleotides, the CDR3 is TGTGCCAGCAGAGTACAGGGTTTGGACACTGAAGCTTTCTTT. This sequence encodes CASRVQGLDTEAFF.

The chain couples TRBV18 to TRBJ2-1; TRBD2 matches at 10 bases. The V and J ends lost 4 bases and 6 bases, in that order; junction bases with no gene match: 9. The germline gives CDR1 KGHSH, CDR2 LQKENI. The length of the CDR3 is 16 residues. The CDR3 here is CASSLLSGRALNEQFF. CDR3 nucleotide sequence: TGTGCCAGCTCACTCCTAAGCGGGAGGGCCCTCAATGAGCAGTTCTTC.

The chain combines TRBV11-2 with TRBJ2-7; maybe TRBD1 (5 bases). V lost 0 bases and J 3 bases, leaving 9 bases between the germline ends. This CDR3 comprises 14 residues. CDR1 and CDR2 from the germline V gene are SGHAT and FQNNGV. The CDR3 DNA is TGTGCCAGCAGCTTAGAGGTTAGGGGCTACGAGCAGTACTTC. It is translated as CASSLEVRGYEQYF. The whole variable domain, filled in from reference TRBV11-2 and TRBJ2-7, reads EAGVAQSPRYKIIEKRQSVAFWCNPISGHATLYWYQQILGQGPKLLIQFQNNGVVDDSQLPKDRFSAERLKGVDSTLKIQPAKLEDSAVYLCASSLEVRGYEQYFGPGTRLTVT.

The chain carries TRBV28 and TRBJ2-7; D gene unclear. The CDR3 spans 13 residues. Deletions cut 7 bases from V and 2 bases from J, with 12 bases between. The germline V gene encodes CDR1 MDHEN and CDR2 SYDVKM. CDR3 DNA sequence: TGTGCCAGCAATCCCCCATTCACCTACGAGCAGTACTTC. This translates into CASNPPFTYEQYF.

The rearrangement links TRBV6-5 to TRBJ2-5, with D perhaps matching TRBD1 (6 bases). V lost 5 bases, J lost 3 bases, and 10 bases lay in between. The CDR3 extends over 13 amino acids. Germline assignment: CDR1 MNHEY and CDR2 SVGAGI. The CDR3 DNA sequence: TGTGCCAGCAGTCGTCAGGGGAAAGAGACCCAGTACTTC. Its translation is CASSRQGKETQYF.

The rearrangement links TRBV5-6 to TRBJ2-1; D perhaps matches TRBD2 (6 bases). There are 14 residues in the CDR3. Germline V lookup: CDR1 SGHDT, CDR2 YYEEEE. V dropped 0 bases and J dropped 8 bases, with 12 bases sitting between them. The CDR3, as DNA: TGTGCCAGCAGCTTGGTGGGTAGGAGGGATGAGCAGTTCTTC. Translating it yields CASSLVGRRDEQFF.

The rearrangement uses TRBV7-3 and TRBJ2-1, with TRBD2 identical over 8 bases. The ends lost 5 bases at V and 6 bases at J; junction bases unmatched: 9. In germline, CDR1 is SGHTA, CDR2 FQGTGA. This CDR3 spans 15 amino acids. CDR3 residues: CASSPRLAGFNEQFF. The CDR3 nucleotides are TGTGCCAGCAGCCCCCGGCTAGCGGGTTTCAATGAGCAGTTCTTC.

J is TRBJ2-7 and V is TRBV5-1; 7 bases fit TRBD2. CDR1 and CDR2 from the germline V gene are SGHRS and YFSETQ. CDR3 length: 16 residues. V lost 2 bases to trimming and J lost 0 bases; unmatched junction nucleotides: 8. CDR3 DNA: TGCGCCAGCAGCTTAGGCGGGAGCAGAAGCTCCTACGAGCAGTACTTC. It yields the protein CASSLGGSRSSYEQYF. The whole variable domain, remainder taken from reference TRBV5-1 and TRBJ2-7, is KAGVTQTPRYLIKTRGQQVTLSCSPISGHRSVSWYQQTPGQGLQFLFEYFSETQRNKGNFPGRFSGRQFSNSRSEMNVSTLELGDSALYLCASSLGGSRSSYEQYFGPGTRLTVT.

The gene calls are TRBV6-6 and TRBJ2-7, with TRBD2 as a possible D gene (6 bases). Germline V gene lookup returns CDR1 MNHNY and CDR2 SVGAGI (reference sequence). There are 13 residues in the CDR3. Trimming pared 2 bases from V and 3 bases from J, leaving 8 bases between. CDR3 sequence (DNA): TGTGCCAGCAGTTACGCGGGGAACTACGAGCAGTACTTC. Protein sequence: CASSYAGNYEQYF.

This clone has just one count. The chain recombines TRBV5-5 with TRBJ2-7, with TRBD1 matching over 8 bases. Germline values: CDR1 SGHKS, CDR2 YYEKEE (reference sequence). V lost 3 bases and J lost 7; bases outside the gene matches: 12. CDR3 length: 15 residues. For the CDR3, the DNA is TGTGCCAGCAGCTCAAGGACAGGGCGCTCTGGGGAGCAGTACTTC. Residues: CASSSRTGRSGEQYF.

J is TRBJ2-3 and V is TRBV7-2; a weak D match, TRBD2 (5 bases). From germline, CDR1 is SGHTA and CDR2 FQGNSA. V was trimmed by 0 bases and J by 5 bases, leaving 12 bases between them. The CDR3 extends over 15 amino acids. CDR3 in DNA: TGTGCCAGCAGCTTAGCCGGGGTCATCGGAGATACGCAGTATTTT. It is translated as CASSLAGVIGDTQYF.

In DNA, the CDR3 is TGTGCCAGCTCAGACGGGGGGTACACTGAAGCTTTCTTT. Encoded protein: CASSDGGYTEAFF. V usage is TRBV18 and J usage is TRBJ1-1, with D perhaps TRBD1 (5 bases). V was trimmed by 5 bases and J by 3 bases, leaving 10 bases between them. Germline CDR1 KGHSH, CDR2 LQKENI. This CDR3 comprises 13 residues.

This chain uses TRBV5-1 with TRBJ2-1; 8 bases line up with TRBD1. After removal of 4 bases from V and 6 bases from J, the junction contained 6 bases not matched to a gene. CDR3 length: 14 residues. Germline loops: CDR1 SGHRS, CDR2 YFSETQ. This CDR3 is CASSQGQGINEQFF. The CDR3, as DNA: TGCGCCAGCAGCCAAGGACAGGGAATCAATGAGCAGTTCTTC.